This T cell receptor beta chain was documented in a study of CD8 T cells in Susac syndrome. Study results and limitations: The study recognized that the number of individuals in its TCR sequencing and HLA analysis was relatively small.

V lost 1 base to trimming and J lost 0 bases, with 13 bases between them. Germline CDR1 reads SNHLY; CDR2 reads FYNNEI. This CDR3 contains 17 residues. Worth noting for this clonotype: No antigen is known for it.

CD8+ and CD4+ T cells taken from blood had their TCR beta sequenced. TEMRA cells were FACS-enriched, unlike CD8+ and CD4+ T cells, which were negatively isolated. Random hexamers primed reverse transcription of about 0.45 to 1 ug RNA. A single record per CDR3 protein comes from TCRdb applying MiXCR to the immunoSEQ multiplex PCR reads. Counted here are about 150,000 distinct CDR3 sequences, around 96% occurring once; the ten biggest clones make up just over 0.2%. This receptor was obtained from a human donor with multiple sclerosis. The V gene is TRBV2, the J gene TRBJ2-4, with a tentative D call TRBD1 (6 bases). The specimen was CD8+ T cells from PBMCs. CDR3 region: CASSEGNSGQAKNIQYF. The DNA for the CDR3 is TGTGCCAGCAGTGAAGGAAACTCGGGACAAGCCAAAAACATTCAGTACTTC.